The present T cell receptor beta chain was sequenced within a study of blood T cell repertoires in COVID-19. Turning to the study itself: The United States, Italy and Spain provided the acute and convalescent COVID-19 samples. T cells, B-cell-depleted T cells, or PBMCs provided the cDNA or gDNA that served as material.

Germline V gives CDR1 SEHNR, CDR2 FQNEAQ (reference sequence). V gave up 3 bases and J gave up 0 bases, with 6 bases separating them. This CDR3 is 14 amino acids long. In the authors' methods: Cell counts per sample came from amplifying reference gene primers. The protocol was immunoSEQ multiplex PCR, while the TCRdb copy is restricted to in-frame clones and leaves out a portion. The V and J calls and clone size were taken over from that table, and D and trimming were inferred from the DNA. Of roughly 100,000 clones in the sample, about 88% were seen once. This clonotype was obtained from a human donor in a cohort sampled during active COVID-19. The chain employs TRBV7-9 and TRBJ2-1; possibly TRBD1 for D (6 bases). Sequenced input: peripheral blood. CDR3 sequence (DNA): TGTGCCAGCAGCTTGGGGGCCTCCTACAATGAGCAGTTCTTC. Protein product: CASSLGASYNEQFF.